The 27 T cell receptor beta chains below come from one sample, sequenced in a study of T cells in localized non-small cell lung cancer. Clones were read by immunoSEQ multiplex PCR, and TCRdb kept only the in-frame ones, dropping some. The table shows 15,000 to 20,000 clones, with over 75% occurring only once. Sequences were derived from peripheral blood, sampled before any cancer treatment. The receptors come from a male donor older than 55 with stage I lung adenocarcinoma.

This rearrangement joins TRBV18 to TRBJ2-1; D is undetermined. CDR3 length: 14 amino acids. Trimming took 2 bases from V and 3 from J, leaving 8 bases between them. The germline V gene encodes CDR1 KGHSH and CDR2 LQKENI. The CDR3 spells CASSPSGSYNEQFF. The DNA of the CDR3 is TGTGCCAGCTCACCAAGTGGCAGCTACAATGAGCAGTTCTTC.

This chain connects TRBV5-4 to TRBJ1-1, with unresolved D. The CDR3 has 14 residues. Germline V gene sequence: CDR1 SGHNT, CDR2 YYREEE (reference sequence). Trimming took 0 bases from V and 0 from J, leaving 6 bases between them. The CDR3 coding sequence is TGTGCCAGCAGCTTGGAGTCTGTGAACACTGAAGCTTTCTTT. Its translation: CASSLESVNTEAFF.

This sequence joins TRBV12-5 and TRBJ2-3, with 10 bases matching TRBD2. Germline assignment: CDR1 LGHNT and CDR2 FRNRAP. This CDR3 has 13 residues. The CDR3 DNA is TGTGCGACCGGGACTAGCGTCCCAGATACGCAGTATTTT. This translates into CATGTSVPDTQYF.

V usage is TRBV5-5 and J usage is TRBJ1-1; weak D call: TRBD1 (6 bases). The V end was cut by 3 bases, the J end by 7 bases, with 16 bases between. This CDR3 contains 14 residues. Germline loops: CDR1 SGHKS, CDR2 YYEKEE (reference sequence). The CDR3: CASSSGQATLEAFF. The DNA of the CDR3 is TGTGCCAGCAGCTCGGGACAAGCTACCCTTGAAGCTTTCTTT.

The gene calls are TRBV2 and TRBJ2-7; 7 nucleotides align to TRBD2. CDR1 is SNHLY, CDR2 FYNNEI, per germline. Trimming cost V 6 bases and J 2 bases; bases outside gene matches: 10. The CDR3 runs to 15 residues. CDR3: CASRERLAGAYEQYF. The CDR3 nucleotides read TGTGCCAGCAGGGAGCGACTAGCTGGAGCCTACGAGCAGTACTTC.

The J gene is TRBJ2-3, the V gene TRBV14, with a possible D match to TRBD1 (6 bases). The CDR3 sequence is 16 residues long. Germline V CDR1 and CDR2: SGHDN, FVKESK. The V end was cut by 0 bases, the J end by 5 bases, with 15 bases between. The chain's CDR3 is CASSQERTAIVDTQYF. The CDR3 nucleotides are TGTGCCAGCAGCCAAGAAAGGACAGCAATAGTAGATACGCAGTATTTT.

This clone was observed once. CDR3 protein: CASSPGWGQGTYEQYF. The CDR3 DNA sequence: TGCGCCAGCAGCCCGGGCTGGGGACAGGGGACCTACGAGCAGTACTTC. The chain couples TRBV5-1 to TRBJ2-7; 10 bases match TRBD1. The V gene end was trimmed by 4 bases and the J gene end by 2 bases; junction bases not matched to a gene: 9. Germline CDR1 and CDR2: SGHRS and YFSETQ. This CDR3 spans 16 amino acids.

The V call is TRBV6-6, the J call TRBJ2-2, with 10 bases lining up with TRBD2. This CDR3 region has 16 residues. The germline gives CDR1 MNHNY, CDR2 SVGAGI (reference sequence). V lost 5 bases to trimming and J lost 5 bases; unmatched junction nucleotides: 8. The CDR3 is CASSLRAGGPTGELFF. The DNA of the CDR3 is TGTGCCAGCAGTCTCCGAGCGGGGGGGCCGACCGGGGAGCTGTTTTTT.

In DNA form, the CDR3 reads TGTGCCATCAGTGAGTCCCCAGTAGCGGGAGATGCAGATACGCAGTATTTT. Amino acids: CAISESPVAGDADTQYF. The V and J genes are TRBV10-3 and TRBJ2-3; 9 bases fit TRBD2. Germline V gene lookup returns CDR1 ENHRY and CDR2 SYGVKD. The CDR3 has 17 amino acids. Trimming removed 0 bases from V and 4 bases from J; junction bases left unmatched: 8.

The CDR3 here is CASSTNPNNEQFF. The CDR3, as DNA: TGTGCCAGTAGTACAAACCCCAACAATGAGCAGTTCTTC. This chain connects TRBV19 to TRBJ2-1; D unresolved. Germline values: CDR1 LNHDA, CDR2 SQIVND (reference sequence). V was trimmed by 4 bases and J by 5 bases, leaving 9 bases between them. The CDR3 totals 13 residues.

The V call is TRBV4-2, the J call TRBJ2-7, with D maybe TRBD2 (6 bases). Germline values: CDR1 LGHNA, CDR2 YNFKEQ. The CDR3 runs to 16 residues. Trimming removed 0 bases at V and 4 bases at J, with 16 bases between. The CDR3 sequence is CASSQDLGGAPYEQYF. The CDR3 bases are TGTGCCAGCAGCCAAGATCTAGGAGGGGCCCCTTACGAGCAGTACTTC.

J is TRBJ2-7 and V is TRBV5-1; no definite D call. The length of the CDR3 is 12 residues. Germline V gene lookup returns CDR1 SGHRS and CDR2 YFSETQ. Deletions cut 0 bases from V and 3 bases from J, with 4 bases between. The CDR3: CASSLGVYEQYF. In DNA, the CDR3 is TGCGCCAGCAGCTTGGGAGTCTACGAGCAGTACTTC.

The J gene is TRBJ2-3, the V gene TRBV6-6; D remains ambiguous. V lost 5 bases and J lost 2, with 5 bases in between. Germline V gene lookup returns CDR1 MNHNY and CDR2 SVGAGI (reference sequence). This CDR3 spans 12 amino acids. In DNA form, the CDR3 reads TGTGCCAGCAGTGACAACACAGATACGCAGTATTTT. Its translation: CASSDNTDTQYF.

The chain is built from TRBV5-1 and TRBJ2-3; 10 positions match TRBD1. Germline CDR1 is SGHRS and CDR2 is YFSETQ. The V segment lost 0 bases and the J segment 1 base; nucleotides outside the gene matches: 2. The CDR3 is 16 amino acids. The CDR3 nucleotides are TGCGCCAGCAGCTTGGGTGGGACAGGGGGCACAGATACGCAGTATTTT. This sequence encodes CASSLGGTGGTDTQYF.

The gene calls are TRBV6-5 and TRBJ2-7, with D possibly matching TRBD1 (6 bases). V lost 5 bases and J 5 bases, leaving 13 bases between the germline ends. This CDR3 contains 13 residues. Germline values: CDR1 MNHEY, CDR2 SVGAGI. The DNA of the CDR3 is TGTGCCAGCAGTAAACAGGGTAGCGACGAGCAGTACTTC. This gives the protein CASSKQGSDEQYF.

This clone has a single count. The chain carries TRBV18 and TRBJ1-2; a weak D match, TRBD1 (5 bases). This CDR3 has 15 amino acids. Germline V gene data show CDR1 as KGHSH and CDR2 as LQKENI. V shed 0 bases and J shed 2 bases, with 10 bases lying between them. CDR3 sequence reads: CASSPPGHLNYGYTF. CDR3 sequence (DNA): TGTGCCAGCTCACCACCTGGACATCTGAACTATGGCTACACCTTC.

This chain uses TRBV11-2 with TRBJ2-7; TRBD1 agrees at 8 bases. Germline CDR1 and CDR2: SGHAT and FQNNGV. This CDR3 region has 15 residues. J lost 3 bases, V lost 5 bases, and 9 bases had no gene match. The CDR3 protein is CASSPGQGQIYEQYF. As DNA, the CDR3 is TGTGCCAGCAGCCCTGGACAGGGTCAGATCTACGAGCAGTACTTC. The whole variable domain, filled in from reference TRBV11-2 and TRBJ2-7, reads EAGVAQSPRYKIIEKRQSVAFWCNPISGHATLYWYQQILGQGPKLLIQFQNNGVVDDSQLPKDRFSAERLKGVDSTLKIQPAKLEDSAVYLCASSPGQGQIYEQYFGPGTRLTVT.

The rearrangement joins TRBV6-5 to TRBJ1-5; D unclear. CDR3 length: 15 residues. V gave up 0 bases and J gave up 0 bases, with 6 bases separating them. Germline CDR1 reads MNHEY; CDR2 reads SVGAGI. In nucleotides, the CDR3 is TGTGCCAGCAGTTACTCGAAGAATAGCAATCAGCCCCAGCATTTT. Amino acids: CASSYSKNSNQPQHF.

The chain employs TRBV7-8 and TRBJ1-5, with 8 bases fitting TRBD1. With 7 bases clipped from V and 1 base from J, the junction kept 9 bases outside the gene matches. CDR1 SGHVS and CDR2 FQNEAQ come from the germline V gene. This CDR3 spans 16 amino acids. The CDR3 DNA is TGTGCCAGCAACCCCGGACAGGGCGGAAGCAATCAGCCCCAGCATTTT. Residues: CASNPGQGGSNQPQHF.

The chain links TRBV30 to TRBJ1-2, with a possible D match to TRBD1 (6 bases). V lost 0 bases and J lost 7, with 18 bases in between. The length of the CDR3 is 15 residues. CDR1 GTSNPN and CDR2 SVGIG come from the germline V gene (reference sequence). The CDR3: CAWSVRDTSTRGYTF. As DNA, the CDR3 is TGTGCCTGGAGTGTAAGGGACACTTCGACGCGTGGCTACACCTTC.

This chain connects TRBV5-8 to TRBJ2-4; TRBD2 agrees at 12 bases. The CDR3 consists of 18 residues. V lost 0 bases and J lost 6; bases outside the gene matches: 10. Looked up from germline, CDR1 is SGHTS and CDR2 is YDEGEE. The CDR3 protein is CASSLASGRAESGNIQYF. In DNA form, the CDR3 reads TGTGCCAGCAGCTTGGCTAGCGGGAGGGCGGAGTCGGGAAACATTCAGTACTTC.

The V gene is TRBV19, the J gene TRBJ2-5, with D possibly matching TRBD1 (5 bases). Germline V gene lookup returns CDR1 LNHDA and CDR2 SQIVND (reference sequence). V dropped 5 bases and J dropped 4 bases, with 17 bases sitting between them. CDR3 length: 15 amino acids. The CDR3 DNA is TGTGCCAGTAGTTTTCAAGGGGCCGGCGGAGAGACCCAGTACTTC. As protein: CASSFQGAGGETQYF.

This clone has a handful of counts. Here the CDR3 reads CAISTGDSNQPQHF. The CDR3 DNA follows: TGTGCCATCAGCACAGGGGATAGCAATCAGCCCCAGCATTTT. The chain carries TRBV6-6 and TRBJ1-5, with 7 bases matching TRBD1. The germline V gene has CDR1 MNHNY and CDR2 SVGAGI (reference sequence). V dropped 10 bases and J dropped 0; count of bases not matched to a gene: 6. The CDR3 is made up of 14 amino acids.

Only a few counts were recorded for this clone. The same CDR3 is also encoded by other DNA sequences in this sample. The chain uses TRBV7-8 and TRBJ1-5; possible D gene TRBD1, 5 bases. V was pared by 5 bases and J by 2 bases, with 19 bases between. This CDR3 has 17 amino acids. Germline V gives CDR1 SGHVS, CDR2 FQNEAQ. CDR3 DNA: TGTGCCAGCAGCGGGGGGGTTCGTGGGGCAGGCAATCAGCCCCAGCATTTT. Protein: CASSGGVRGAGNQPQHF.

This clone has a single count. The chain recombines TRBV15 with TRBJ2-4, with a weak D call TRBD2 (7 bases). Germline CDR1 is LNHNV and CDR2 is YYDKDF (reference sequence). Trimming pared 0 bases from V and 7 bases from J, leaving 13 bases between. The CDR3 is 15 residues long. The CDR3 region has the DNA TGTGCCACCAGCAGAGAGTATGCGGGGGCGAACATTCAGTACTTC. Translated, it gives CATSREYAGANIQYF.

The chain recombines TRBV4-3 with TRBJ2-2, with TRBD2 identical over 14 bases. CDR1 LGHNA and CDR2 YSLEER come from the germline V gene. The V gene end was trimmed by 0 bases and the J gene end by 2 bases; junction bases not matched to a gene: 2. CDR3 size: 18 residues. The CDR3 sequence: CASSQEGLAGVNTGELFF. The CDR3 nucleotides read TGCGCCAGCAGCCAAGAGGGACTAGCGGGGGTAAACACCGGGGAGCTGTTTTTT.

The chain combines TRBV27 with TRBJ2-4; the match to TRBD2 covers 7 bases. CDR3 size: 15 residues. The J segment lost 3 bases and the V segment lost 2 bases, leaving 4 bases of the junction unmatched. The germline V gene has CDR1 MNHEY and CDR2 SMNVEV (reference sequence). The CDR3 DNA follows: TGTGCCAGCAGTTTACGGGCTAGCGGCAAAAACATTCAGTACTTC. Residues: CASSLRASGKNIQYF.